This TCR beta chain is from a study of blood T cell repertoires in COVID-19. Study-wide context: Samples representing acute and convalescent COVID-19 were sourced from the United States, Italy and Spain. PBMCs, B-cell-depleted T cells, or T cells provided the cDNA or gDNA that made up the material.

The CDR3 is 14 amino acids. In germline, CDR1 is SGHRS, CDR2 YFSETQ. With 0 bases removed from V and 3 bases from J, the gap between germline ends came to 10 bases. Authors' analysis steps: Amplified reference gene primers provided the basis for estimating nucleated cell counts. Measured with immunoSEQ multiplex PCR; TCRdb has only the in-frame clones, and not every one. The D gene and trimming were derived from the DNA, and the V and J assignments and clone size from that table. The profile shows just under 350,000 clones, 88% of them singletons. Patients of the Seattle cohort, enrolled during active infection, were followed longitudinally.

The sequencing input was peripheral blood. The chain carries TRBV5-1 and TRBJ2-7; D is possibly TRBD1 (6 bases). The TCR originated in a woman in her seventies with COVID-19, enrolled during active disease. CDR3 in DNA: TGCGCCAGCAGCTTGGCCTGGACAGACTACGAGCAGTACTTC. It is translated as CASSLAWTDYEQYF.